Each of the 7 T cell receptor beta chains below was sequenced from the same sample in a study of blood T cells in healthy people across ages. Primers used in a second PCR of roughly 6 to 11 cycles were a sample-barcoded 5' primer and a J-beta primer mix. TCRdb re-called the 5' RACE reads with MiXCR, one entry per CDR3 protein. The profile shows over 1,200,000 distinct CDR3 sequences, roughly 64% of them singletons. Sequences were obtained from blood. The origin of the receptors is a man younger than 35 in good health.

The CDR3 region is CASSPGQGEDTEAFF. DNA for the CDR3: TGTGCCAGCAGCCCCGGACAGGGAGAGGACACTGAAGCTTTCTTT. The chain is built from TRBV11-2 and TRBJ1-1; TRBD1 matches at 8 bases. The germline V gene encodes CDR1 SGHAT and CDR2 FQNNGV. V lost 5 bases, J lost 3 bases, and 8 bases stayed unmatched. The CDR3 is 15 residues long.

The V call is TRBV18, the J call TRBJ2-7; D is perhaps TRBD1 or TRBD2 (5 bases each). The CDR3 totals 15 residues. The V and J ends lost 3 bases and 2 bases respectively, with 14 bases between them. Germline assignment: CDR1 KGHSH and CDR2 LQKENI. The CDR3 protein is CASSPRERVTYEQYF. The DNA for the CDR3 is TGTGCCAGCTCACCCAGGGAGAGGGTAACCTACGAGCAGTACTTC.

This clonotype was recorded a few times. The V call is TRBV12-3 or TRBV12-4, the J call TRBJ2-5, with 8 bases aligning to TRBD2. V lost 5 bases, J lost 5 bases, and 7 bases stayed unmatched. There are 14 residues in the CDR3. The CDR3 sequence is CASSRLARRETQYF. CDR3 nucleotides: TGTGCCAGCAGTAGACTAGCGCGTCGGGAGACCCAGTACTTC.

V is TRBV7-2 and J is TRBJ2-5; TRBD1 matches at 7 bases. The CDR3 spans 13 residues. The V segment lost 0 bases and the J segment 12 bases; nucleotides outside the gene matches: 7. Germline CDR1 SGHTA, CDR2 FQGNSA. The CDR3 DNA reads as TGTGCCAGCAGCTTAGCGGTCGCCGGGACAGAGTACTTC. Encoded protein: CASSLAVAGTEYF.

The chain recombines TRBV4-1 with TRBJ1-1, with D perhaps TRBD1 (5 bases). CDR3 length: 15 amino acids. Germline loops: CDR1 MGHRA, CDR2 YSYEKL. Trimming took off 5 bases at V and 1 base at J, with 14 bases between the two ends. The CDR3 is CASSSRVRGNTEAFF. Here the CDR3 DNA reads TGCGCCAGCAGCTCCCGAGTAAGGGGGAACACTGAAGCTTTCTTT.

The chain has TRBV20-1 and TRBJ2-6; D may match TRBD1 or TRBD2 (5 bases each). CDR1 and CDR2 (germline): DFQATT, SNEGSKA (reference sequence). The CDR3 loop spans 13 amino acids. Trimming stripped 0 bases from V and 12 bases from J, with 12 bases between. Here the CDR3 DNA reads TGCAGTGCTAGAGAGCAGGGTAGCGTCGTCCTGACTTTC. It is translated as CSAREQGSVVLTF.

In the case of this clonotype: A much larger clone differs by one base, so this may be a read error. V and J are TRBV20-1 and TRBJ2-5; no firm D call. The CDR3 covers 13 residues. Germline CDR1 and CDR2: DFQATT and SNEGSKA (reference sequence). Trimming left V 6 bases short and J 11 bases short, with 22 bases between. CDR3 sequence: CSALPLTYNEQYF. CDR3 nucleotides: TGCAGTGCCCTGCCTTTAACCTACAATGAGCAGTACTTC.